This TCR beta chain was recorded in a study of CD8 T cells in ankylosing spondylitis. Study-level points and caveats: Clones tied to disease were said to be significantly enriched in matched ankylosing spondylitis synovial fluid. Ankylosing spondylitis blood seemed to carry a telltale TCR beta motif made of roughly 8 highly homologous variants. Clones linked to disease, bearing a CD8+ phenotype, were relatively rare in peripheral blood.

The CDR3 runs to 16 residues. Germline V gene lookup returns CDR1 SGHDT and CDR2 YYEEEE. V was pared by 2 bases and J by 7 bases, with 18 bases between. This clonotype was seen a few times. No antigen is known for it. In making TCR beta libraries, quantitative 5'-RACE with molecular barcodes was used. MiXCR, run by TCRdb on the 5' RACE reads, gives a single entry per CDR3 protein. The table shows around 320,000 distinct CDR3 sequences, with roughly 20% occurring only once. Sample: blood, either unsorted or a sorted T cell fraction (not recorded which). The V call is TRBV5-6, the J call TRBJ2-2; D is perhaps TRBD1 (6 bases). This sequence was found in a female donor with ankylosing spondylitis or in good health (not recorded which). CDR3: CASSLRSGRGGGELFF. In nucleotides, the CDR3 is TGTGCCAGCAGCTTACGGAGCGGCAGGGGTGGCGGGGAGCTGTTTTTT.